Shown below are 31 T cell receptor beta chains from a single sample sequenced in a study of cytomegalovirus exposure and HLA in healthy donors. Vbeta (60) and Jbeta (13) primers were used in the PCR. Only in-frame clones appear in the TCRdb table, and some are missing; sequencing was by immunoSEQ multiplex PCR. The sample has roughly 250,000 clones; 72% are singletons. The specimen was PBMCs. The origin of the receptors is a female donor in good health and CMV-seronegative.

This clone was counted only a few times. The V gene is TRBV30, the J gene TRBJ2-3; 15 bases are shared with TRBD2. The CDR3 has 19 amino acids. The germline V gene encodes CDR1 GTSNPN and CDR2 SVGIG (reference sequence). Trimming cost V 2 bases and J 7 bases; bases outside gene matches: 16. Here the CDR3 reads CAWSTLHISGTSGRHTQYF. Written as DNA, the CDR3 is TGTGCCTGGAGTACCCTACACATTTCCGGGACTAGCGGGAGGCATACGCAGTATTTT.

V and J are TRBV19 and TRBJ1-3; D unresolved. V gave up 5 bases and J gave up 4 bases, with 12 bases separating them. CDR1 and CDR2 from the germline V gene are LNHDA and SQIVND (reference sequence). CDR3 length equals 14 residues. The CDR3 region is CASSQEALGNTIYF. The CDR3 bases are TGTGCCAGTAGTCAGGAGGCTCTAGGAAACACCATATATTTT.

CDR3 residues: CASSRTSGSYEQYF. CDR3 in DNA: TGTGCCAGCAGCCGGACTAGCGGGAGTTACGAGCAGTACTTC. The J gene is TRBJ2-7, the V gene TRBV9; 13 bases map to TRBD2. This CDR3 is 14 amino acids long. The germline V gene encodes CDR1 SGDLS and CDR2 YYNGEE. The V and J ends lost 4 bases and 4 bases, in that order; junction bases with no gene match: 2.

The chain recombines TRBV7-9 with TRBJ2-7; 10 nucleotides agree with TRBD1. Germline CDR1 SEHNR, CDR2 FQNEAQ (reference sequence). The CDR3 totals 14 residues. The V segment lost 8 bases and the J segment 2 bases; nucleotides outside the gene matches: 6. In nucleotides, the CDR3 is TGTGCCAGCTGTCCGGGACAGGGGACCTACGAGCAGTACTTC. Translation: CASCPGQGTYEQYF.

This clone was counted only a few times. The chain links TRBV7-6 to TRBJ1-1; D may be TRBD1 (6 bases). The CDR3 length is 13 residues. V gave up 5 bases and J gave up 1 base, with 8 bases separating them. The germline CDR1 and CDR2 sequences are SGHVS and FNYEAQ. CDR3 sequence: CASSLTGNTEAFF. CDR3 DNA: TGTGCCAGCAGCCTGACAGGGAACACTGAAGCTTTCTTT.

There are a few counts of this clone. The sample holds other DNA sequences that translate to the same CDR3. V gene TRBV25-1 combines with J gene TRBJ1-1; the D gene is possibly TRBD1 (6 bases). This CDR3 has 11 residues. Between the trimmed V and J ends, which lost 8 bases and 6 bases, there was a span of 10 bases. Germline V gene sequence: CDR1 MGHDK, CDR2 SYGVNS. DNA for the CDR3: TGTGCCAGCCGGGAGGGGGCTGAAGCTTTCTTT. Protein product: CASREGAEAFF.

This chain links TRBV6-1 with TRBJ2-1, with D maybe TRBD2 (5 bases). The germline V and J ends were trimmed by 6 bases and 6 bases, with 12 bases remaining between them. Germline CDR1 and CDR2: MNHNS and SASEGT. There are 13 residues in the CDR3. The CDR3 bases are TGTGCCAGCAGCCTAGGACTCCTCAATGAGCAGTTCTTC. Its protein product is CASSLGLLNEQFF.

The chain carries TRBV14 and TRBJ2-1; no firm D call. CDR3 length: 14 amino acids. Germline CDR1 reads SGHDN; CDR2 reads FVKESK. Between the trimmed V and J ends, which lost 0 bases and 6 bases, there was a span of 9 bases. As DNA, the CDR3 is TGTGCCAGCAGCCAAGATAACTTCCGCAATGAGCAGTTCTTC. Its translation: CASSQDNFRNEQFF.

A few counts support this clone. The chain joins TRBV29-1 to TRBJ2-7, with 8 bases fitting TRBD2. Germline loops: CDR1 SQVTM, CDR2 ANQGSEA. V gave up 4 bases and J gave up 1 base; unmatched junction bases: 9. This CDR3 contains 15 residues. CDR3 protein: CSVAAGLAGSYEQYF. CDR3 nucleotides: TGCAGCGTTGCCGCGGGCCTAGCGGGTTCCTACGAGCAGTACTTC.

The V and J genes are TRBV27 and TRBJ2-7; 8 bases line up with TRBD1. Germline assignment: CDR1 MNHEY and CDR2 SMNVEV (reference sequence). The CDR3 length is 14 residues. Trimming took 5 bases from V and 4 from J; bases not matched to a gene: 7. The CDR3 DNA follows: TGTGCCAGCAGTCCGGGACAGGTACTTTACGAGCAGTACTTC. This encodes CASSPGQVLYEQYF.

The chain uses TRBV6-9 and TRBJ2-7; 10 bases align to TRBD2. CDR3 length: 18 residues. The germline V gene has CDR1 MNHGY and CDR2 SVAAGI. With 10 bases clipped from V and 3 bases from J, the junction kept 21 bases outside the gene matches. CDR3 in amino acids: CAIRGRGLLAGKLYEQYF. In DNA, the CDR3 is TGTGCCATACGCGGCCGGGGACTACTAGCGGGGAAACTCTACGAGCAGTACTTC.

The V gene is TRBV27, the J gene TRBJ1-6, with D maybe TRBD1 (5 bases). V dropped 3 bases and J dropped 0 bases, with 6 bases sitting between them. The CDR3 loop spans 15 amino acids. CDR1 is MNHEY, CDR2 SMNVEV, per germline (reference sequence). This chain's CDR3 is CASSFQGSYNSPLHF. Here the CDR3 DNA reads TGTGCCAGCAGTTTTCAGGGCTCCTATAATTCACCCCTCCACTTT.

Only a few counts were recorded for this clone. The chain recombines TRBV7-9 with TRBJ1-1; D not resolved. Germline-derived CDR1 and CDR2 are SEHNR and FQNEAQ (reference sequence). Between the trimmed V and J ends, which lost 5 bases and 4 bases, there was a span of 11 bases. This CDR3 spans 13 amino acids. Written as DNA, the CDR3 is TGTGCCAGCAGCGTCGACATGGGCACTGAAGCTTTCTTT. As protein: CASSVDMGTEAFF.

This clone was seen a handful of times. The chain is built from TRBV5-4 and TRBJ2-2, with 7 bases lining up with TRBD1. Looked up from germline, CDR1 is SGHNT and CDR2 is YYREEE (reference sequence). Losses at the gene ends were 2 bases for V and 4 bases for J; bases not matched to a gene: 5. This CDR3 has 15 amino acids. CDR3 sequence reads: CASSFSGQITGELFF. CDR3 DNA sequence: TGTGCCAGCAGCTTCTCGGGACAGATCACCGGGGAGCTGTTTTTT. Filled out from reference TRBV5-4 and TRBJ2-2, the complete variable domain reads ETGVTQSPTHLIKTRGQQVTLRCSSQSGHNTVSWYQQALGQGPQFIFQYYREEENGRGNFPPRFSGLQFPNYSSELNVNALELDDSALYLCASSFSGQITGELFFGEGSRLTVL.

The chain recombines TRBV7-8 with TRBJ2-7; D uncertain. V lost 3 bases and J 1 base, leaving 10 bases between the germline ends. Per the germline V gene, CDR1 is SGHVS and CDR2 is FQNEAQ. The CDR3 runs 14 residues. CDR3 sequence: CASSFSRRSYEQYF. For the CDR3, the DNA is TGTGCCAGCAGCTTCAGCCGGAGATCCTACGAGCAGTACTTC.

This rearrangement joins TRBV18 to TRBJ2-3; D may be TRBD2 (5 bases). Trimming pared 3 bases from V and 3 bases from J, leaving 13 bases between. This CDR3 is built from 15 residues. Germline values: CDR1 KGHSH, CDR2 LQKENI. The CDR3 loop reads CASSPVGVGTDTQYF. CDR3 sequence (DNA): TGTGCCAGCTCACCGGTCGGGGTTGGAACAGATACGCAGTATTTT.

Worth noting for this clone: Because it lacks the conserved phenylalanine or tryptophan at the end, this CDR3 is likely a read error. The DNA is left out, because the CDR3 cannot be placed on it with certainty; the CDR3 is given as TCRdb lists it. This chain uses TRBV28 with TRBJ2-7; TRBD2, the D gene given by the table, was not confirmed from the DNA. 15 amino acids form the CDR3, both terminal residues included. Germline CDR1 and CDR2: MDHEN and SYDVKM. This chain's CDR3 is CASSSDLGWTRSNEL.

This clone has a handful of counts. The chain links TRBV2 to TRBJ2-5; 9 nucleotides line up with TRBD2. The V segment lost 3 bases and the J segment 4 bases; nucleotides outside the gene matches: 3. The germline V gene has CDR1 SNHLY and CDR2 FYNNEI. The CDR3 loop spans 14 amino acids. The CDR3 nucleotides are TGTGCCAGCAGTGATAGCGGGAGTAGAGAGACCCAGTACTTC. It encodes CASSDSGSRETQYF.

This clone showed up just a few times. This sequence joins TRBV28 and TRBJ2-7, with D hard to call. Germline V CDR1 and CDR2: MDHEN, SYDVKM. This CDR3 spans 12 amino acids. Trimming removed 7 bases at V and 5 bases at J, with 12 bases between. The CDR3, as DNA: TGTGCCAGCAAGCTACTTAATAACGAGCAGTACTTC. It specifies CASKLLNNEQYF.

The chain uses TRBV6-4 and TRBJ2-7; 12 bases align to TRBD2. The germline gives CDR1 MRHNA, CDR2 SNTAGT. The CDR3 totals 17 residues. Trimming at V came to 10 bases and at J to 0 bases, leaving 13 bases not matched to a gene. The CDR3 DNA is TGTGCCATCGCTCCCCTAGCGGGAGGGATTAGCTCCTACGAGCAGTACTTC. Protein sequence: CAIAPLAGGISSYEQYF.

The J gene is TRBJ2-1, the V gene TRBV28; TRBD2 matches at 11 bases. After removal of 1 base from V and 7 bases from J, the junction contained 6 bases not matched to a gene. CDR3 length: 16 amino acids. Germline V gene sequence: CDR1 MDHEN, CDR2 SYDVKM. Written as DNA, the CDR3 is TGTGCCAGCAGTTTATTCATAGCGGGAGGGCAGAATGAGCAGTTCTTC. This translates into CASSLFIAGGQNEQFF.

V gene TRBV5-8 combines with J gene TRBJ2-7, with 8 bases that match TRBD2. CDR1 is SGHTS and CDR2 is YDEGEE in the germline V gene. The CDR3 covers 16 residues. Trimming took 4 bases from V and 0 from J; bases not matched to a gene: 9. The CDR3: CASSELLAEPSYEQYF. The CDR3 DNA is TGTGCCAGCAGCGAATTACTAGCGGAGCCCTCCTACGAGCAGTACTTC.

V and J are TRBV7-9 and TRBJ2-1; TRBD2 agrees at 11 bases. This CDR3 has 17 residues. Germline values: CDR1 SEHNR, CDR2 FQNEAQ (reference sequence). The ends lost 5 bases at V and 3 bases at J; junction bases unmatched: 9. The DNA of the CDR3 is TGTGCCAGCAGCCCCAGAACTAGCGGGAGCTTCTACAATGAGCAGTTCTTC. Translated: CASSPRTSGSFYNEQFF.

The chain links TRBV11-2 to TRBJ2-5, with a tentative D call TRBD2 (6 bases). The CDR3 is 14 amino acids. CDR1 and CDR2 from the germline V gene are SGHAT and FQNNGV. V lost 1 base and J lost 7, with 13 bases in between. For the CDR3, the DNA is TGTGCCAGCAGCTTAGGGGACTTAGGCGGGACCCAGTACTTC. Amino acids: CASSLGDLGGTQYF.

The V gene is TRBV2, the J gene TRBJ1-4; TRBD1 aligns across 8 bases. Germline CDR1 is SNHLY and CDR2 is FYNNEI. With 4 bases clipped from V and 11 bases from J, the junction kept 3 bases outside the gene matches. CDR3 length: 12 amino acids. The CDR3 sequence is CASSGTGWKLFF. CDR3 sequence (DNA): TGTGCCAGCAGTGGGACAGGGTGGAAACTGTTTTTT.

The gene calls are TRBV2 and TRBJ1-4; possibly TRBD1 for D (5 bases). The CDR3 spans 14 residues. Trimming stripped 6 bases from V and 7 bases from J, with 15 bases between. Germline V gene sequence: CDR1 SNHLY, CDR2 FYNNEI. CDR3 protein: CASSSGLGGEKLFF. DNA for the CDR3: TGTGCCAGCAGCTCAGGGTTGGGGGGTGAAAAACTGTTTTTT.

CDR3 sequence (DNA): TGCGCCAGCAGCAACATCCCGGGACAGTACGAGCAGTACTTC. Its protein is CASSNIPGQYEQYF. The chain carries TRBV5-1 and TRBJ2-7; 7 nucleotides line up with TRBD1. Germline-derived CDR1 and CDR2 are SGHRS and YFSETQ. There are 14 residues in the CDR3. V shed 4 bases and J 4 bases; nucleotides not matched to a gene: 8.

The chain recombines TRBV5-6 with TRBJ1-6; D unclear. This CDR3 comprises 16 residues. Per germline, CDR1 SGHDT and CDR2 YYEEEE. Trimming stripped 3 bases from V and 2 bases from J, with 12 bases between. The CDR3 nucleotides are TGTGCCAGCAGCTCCCCCCGGGAACCCTATAATTCACCCCTCCACTTT. Translated: CASSSPREPYNSPLHF.

As concerns this clone: The germline gene is not matched at one end of the junction; a read error may be the cause. The V and J genes are TRBV2 and TRBJ2-7, with D tentatively TRBD2 (5 bases). The CDR3 contains 16 residues. Germline V gene lookup returns CDR1 SNHLY and CDR2 FYNNEI. CDR3 in amino acids: CASSAQKRGRDYEQCF. In nucleotides, the CDR3 is TGTGCCAGCAGTGCCCAGAAGCGAGGTCGCGACTACGAGCAGTGCTTC.

The chain is built from TRBV6-1 and TRBJ1-2, with a tentative D call TRBD1 (5 bases). CDR1 is MNHNS and CDR2 is SASEGT in the germline V gene. Deletions cut 2 bases from V and 4 bases from J, with 11 bases between. The CDR3 is 14 amino acids. CDR3 sequence (DNA): TGTGCCAGCAGTGAATTCGGGGGTGGCTATGGCTACACCTTC. It is translated as CASSEFGGGYGYTF.

As concerns this clone: The junction departs from the called germline gene at one end, perhaps through a read error. The chain employs TRBV7-9 and TRBJ2-7; 7 nucleotides align to TRBD2. The CDR3 has 16 amino acids. Germline V gives CDR1 SEHNR, CDR2 FQNEAQ (reference sequence). The CDR3 reads CSSSQTSSGSSYEQYF. CDR3 sequence (DNA): TGTTCCAGCAGCCAAACGTCTAGCGGATCTTCCTACGAGCAGTACTTC.